This T cell receptor beta chain was observed in a study of blood T cells in healthy people across ages. PCR was performed a second time for about 6 to 12 cycles using a sample-barcoded 5' primer and a J-beta primer mix. One entry per CDR3 protein results from TCRdb running MiXCR on the 5' RACE reads. The sample has some 800,000 distinct CDR3 sequences; roughly 25% are singletons. A word on this clonotype: The antigen remains undetermined. This sequence may be a read error, since a much larger clone differs from it by one base. This likely comes from a read error, as the CDR3 has no conserved phenylalanine or tryptophan at its end.

General study findings and limits: Strongly correlated with naive T cell percentage was TCR beta diversity.

Trimming stripped 2 bases from V and 4 bases from J, with 4 bases between. Germline loops: CDR1 SGHTA, CDR2 FQGTGA. This CDR3 comprises 12 residues. Drawing of peripheral blood yielded 7.5 to 10 milliliters from each donor. The data also belong to a second study, concerning T cells of mothers and their children. That report adds: Across the analysis, no persistent microchimeric T cell clones were detected.

Sequenced: blood. The source of this sequence is a boy aged 5-17 years in good health. The chain links TRBV7-3 to TRBJ2-3; D is ambiguous. CDR3 sequence: CASSLWPDTQYL. In nucleotides, the CDR3 is TGTGCCAGCAGCTTATGGCCAGATACGCAGTATTTA.